Shown below are 11 T cell receptor beta chains from a single sample sequenced in a study of control samples from healthy donors and cancer patients. The repertoire was sequenced with immunoSEQ multiplex PCR; TCRdb's copy has only in-frame clones and lacks some. The sample lists approximately 150,000 clones; 96% were seen once. The sample consisted of blood. Source of these receptors: a woman in her 30s in good health.

This clone was recorded only once. The genes are TRBV5-5 and TRBJ1-2; possible D gene TRBD1, 6 bases. Trimming stripped 4 bases from V and 7 bases from J, with 17 bases between. Germline V gene data show CDR1 as SGHKS and CDR2 as YYEKEE (reference sequence). This CDR3 has 14 amino acids. As DNA, the CDR3 is TGTGCCAGCAGCCAAGAGACAGGTGTCGGTGGCTACACCTTC. As protein: CASSQETGVGGYTF.

This chain joins TRBV5-4 and TRBJ1-1; TRBD1 matches 7 bases. With V trimmed by 6 bases and J by 6 bases, 2 bases remained unmatched. Germline V gene lookup returns CDR1 SGHNT and CDR2 YYREEE (reference sequence). The CDR3 is made up of 11 amino acids. The DNA of the CDR3 is TGTGCCAGCAACAGGGGCCCTGAAGCTTTCTTT. Amino acids: CASNRGPEAFF.

This clone was counted only a few times. This sequence joins TRBV3-1 (or the pseudogene TRBV3-2) and TRBJ1-3; 8 bases map to TRBD1. The ends lost 4 bases at V and 3 bases at J; junction bases unmatched: 5. This CDR3 has 15 amino acids. CDR1 and CDR2 from the germline V gene are LGHDT and YNNKEL (reference sequence). DNA of the CDR3: TGTGCCAGCAGCCCTCAGGGGGCTGATGGAAACACCATATATTTT. Its protein product is CASSPQGADGNTIYF.

The chain combines TRBV6-1 with TRBJ1-2; D perhaps matches TRBD1 (5 bases). Germline V gene data show CDR1 as MNHNS and CDR2 as SASEGT. The CDR3 covers 16 residues. V was cut by 0 bases and J by 4 bases, with 15 bases left in between. CDR3: CASSEAAGLSGYGYTF. The DNA for the CDR3 is TGTGCCAGCAGTGAAGCGGCAGGGCTTAGTGGCTATGGCTACACCTTC.

This clone was seen a single time. This chain uses TRBV27 with TRBJ1-6; D not resolved. The CDR3 contains 13 residues. Germline CDR1 and CDR2: MNHEY and SMNVEV (reference sequence). V was shortened by 1 base and J by 9 bases, with 7 bases between the two germline ends. For the CDR3, the DNA is TGTGCCAGCAGTTTATACGTGGTTTCACCCCTCCACTTT. Translated, it gives CASSLYVVSPLHF.

V is TRBV6-5 and J is TRBJ2-2, with TRBD1 matching over 8 bases. The germline V gene encodes CDR1 MNHEY and CDR2 SVGAGI. The CDR3 is 13 residues long. The J segment lost 6 bases and the V segment lost 4 bases, leaving 1 base of the junction unmatched. CDR3 in DNA: TGTGCCAGCAGTTTGACAGGGGCCGGGGAGCTGTTTTTT. The encoded protein is CASSLTGAGELFF.

This sequence joins TRBV5-6 and TRBJ1-2, with TRBD1 identical over 7 bases. CDR1 is SGHDT, CDR2 YYEEEE, per germline. CDR3 length: 13 amino acids. J gave up 7 bases and V 4 bases, and 7 bases lay outside the gene matches. CDR3 residues: CASSPNRGVGYTF. The CDR3 nucleotides are TGTGCCAGCAGCCCTAACAGGGGCGTTGGCTACACCTTC.

This clone appeared a single time. V and J are TRBV6-1 and TRBJ1-2; D ambiguous. V was shortened by 3 bases and J by 2 bases, with 16 bases between the two germline ends. Per the germline V gene, CDR1 is MNHNS and CDR2 is SASEGT. The CDR3 spans 16 residues. CDR3 coding DNA: TGTGCCAGCAGTGATACGCGGTCAGCAGGCAACTATGGCTACACCTTC. It translates to CASSDTRSAGNYGYTF.

The DNA of the CDR3 is TGTGCCACCAGTGGGCTCTGGGAAGAGACCCAGTACTTC. Translating gives CATSGLWEETQYF. The chain links TRBV24-1 to TRBJ2-5; no definite D call. This CDR3 is built from 13 residues. The germline V gene has CDR1 KGHDR and CDR2 SFDVKD. V lost 5 bases, J lost 3 bases, and 9 bases lay in between.

The chain couples TRBV12-3 or TRBV12-4 to TRBJ1-2; no firm D call. CDR3 length: 13 amino acids. Trimming took off 2 bases at V and 2 bases at J, with 6 bases between the two ends. DNA for the CDR3: TGTGCCAGCAGTTTACAGGAAAACTATGGCTACACCTTC. Residues: CASSLQENYGYTF.

V usage is TRBV6-5 and J usage is TRBJ1-1; D is undetermined. CDR1 is MNHEY, CDR2 SVGAGI, per germline. This CDR3 comprises 13 residues. V lost 5 bases, J lost 6 bases, and 13 bases lay in between. CDR3 DNA sequence: TGTGCCAGCAGTAAGACGGAGTACTCTGAAGCTTTCTTT. It is translated as CASSKTEYSEAFF.